This TCR beta chain was observed in a study of control samples from healthy donors and cancer patients (dated by TCRdb to between 2020 and 2021). Concerning this clone: Its specific antigen is unknown. No clone much larger than this one lies a single base away; base qualities are absent.

The library was obtained by the immunoSEQ multiplex PCR assay. In its TCRdb copy, this immuneACCESS table keeps in-frame sequences only and misses some clones. Where compared with another copy, unresolved V genes explain less than half of these, and the others have no known cause. The sample table records approximately 170,000 clones; roughly nine tenths of these occur just once. 1.5% of the sample rests with the top ten. What was sequenced was blood. This clonotype originated in a woman aged 25 to 39 in good health.

The nucleotide sequence reads TGTGCCAGCAGTTTCCTATCCACAGATACGCAGTATTTT. It translates as CASSFLSTDTQYF. The rearrangement joined TRBV12-3 or TRBV12-4 to TRBJ2-3; the D gene remains uncertain. The junction carries 6 bases between V and J, which are trimmed by 3 bases and 2 bases respectively. The CDR3 numbers 13 residues from cysteine through phenylalanine. The entry retains the CDR3 DNA only, 39 bases that are in frame from base 1.